The 10 T cell receptor beta chains below were found in one sample sequenced in a study of cytomegalovirus exposure and HLA in healthy donors. 60 Vbeta and 13 Jbeta primers were used in PCR. Here immunoSEQ multiplex PCR was the method, and the copy in TCRdb shows in-frame clones only, minus some. This table holds under 200,000 clones. Sample: PBMCs. The receptors originated from a man younger than 40 in good health and CMV-seronegative.

The rearrangement links TRBV30 to TRBJ2-3; perhaps TRBD2 as D (5 bases). Germline lookup yields CDR1 GTSNPN and CDR2 SVGIG (reference sequence). V lost 4 bases and J lost 6, with 17 bases in between. This CDR3 spans 14 amino acids. This CDR3 is CAWNALFGEDTQYF. CDR3 in DNA: TGTGCCTGGAACGCCCTTTTTGGGGAGGATACGCAGTATTTT.

This rearrangement joins TRBV7-8 to TRBJ2-1; maybe TRBD1 (6 bases). Germline-derived CDR1 and CDR2 are SGHVS and FQNEAQ. Deletions cut 5 bases from V and 9 bases from J, with 17 bases between. The CDR3 spans 14 residues. CDR3 bases: TGTGCCAGCAGCCTAAGTGGGGGCGGTCCTGAGCAGTTCTTC. Protein sequence: CASSLSGGGPEQFF.

This sequence joins TRBV5-1 and TRBJ2-1; 9 nucleotides align to TRBD2. The CDR3 is 16 residues long. The J segment lost 8 bases and the V segment lost 4 bases, leaving 13 bases of the junction unmatched. CDR1 and CDR2 (germline): SGHRS, YFSETQ. CDR3: CASSILAGDNVYEQFF. The CDR3 bases are TGCGCCAGCAGCATTTTAGCGGGAGATAATGTCTATGAGCAGTTCTTC.

The J gene is TRBJ2-1, the V gene TRBV4-3; 8 bases map to TRBD1. The CDR3 extends over 15 amino acids. Germline CDR1 is LGHNA and CDR2 is YSLEER. V lost 5 bases and J lost 3; bases outside the gene matches: 6. The CDR3 sequence is CASSGRDRSYNEQFF. Here the CDR3 DNA reads TGCGCCAGCAGCGGTCGGGACAGGAGCTACAATGAGCAGTTCTTC.

The CDR3 reads CASSERNTEAFF. DNA for the CDR3: TGCGCCAGCAGCGAGCGGAACACTGAAGCTTTCTTT. V usage is TRBV5-1 and J usage is TRBJ1-1; no clear D gene. The CDR3 sequence is 12 residues long. The germline V and J ends were trimmed by 4 bases and 1 base, with 5 bases remaining between them. Germline lookup yields CDR1 SGHRS and CDR2 YFSETQ.

The chain combines TRBV10-1 with TRBJ2-3, with TRBD1 as a possible D gene (6 bases). The CDR3 has 15 residues. Trimming stripped 4 bases from V and 1 base from J, with 12 bases between. Germline CDR1 WNHNN, CDR2 SYGVQD (reference sequence). CDR3: CASSGAGEGTDTQYF. Here the CDR3 DNA reads TGCGCCAGCAGTGGGGCAGGGGAAGGCACAGATACGCAGTATTTT.

The chain links TRBV6-5 to TRBJ1-2; TRBD1 matches at 8 bases. The CDR3 has 14 amino acids. J gave up 2 bases and V 5 bases, and 4 bases lay outside the gene matches. CDR1 and CDR2 from the germline V gene are MNHEY and SVGAGI. This chain's CDR3 is CASSPDRGNYGYTF. The CDR3 DNA sequence: TGTGCCAGCAGTCCAGACAGGGGAAACTATGGCTACACCTTC.

The chain couples TRBV28 to TRBJ2-1; D not resolved. The germline gives CDR1 MDHEN, CDR2 SYDVKM. Trimming removed 2 bases from V and 8 bases from J, with 4 bases in between. The CDR3 is 11 amino acids. The CDR3 loop reads CASSLAYEQFF. Here the CDR3 DNA reads TGTGCCAGCAGTTTAGCGTATGAGCAGTTCTTC.

The gene calls are TRBV7-9 and TRBJ1-4; D not resolved. Between the trimmed V and J ends, which lost 1 base and 6 bases, there was a span of 6 bases. From germline, CDR1 is SEHNR and CDR2 FQNEAQ (reference sequence). The CDR3 has 13 residues. The CDR3 protein is CASSLEQDEKLFF. The DNA of the CDR3 is TGTGCCAGCAGCTTAGAGCAGGATGAAAAACTGTTTTTT.

This chain uses TRBV6-1 with TRBJ1-4; 9 nucleotides match TRBD1. V dropped 6 bases and J dropped 8; count of bases not matched to a gene: 4. Germline CDR1 MNHNS, CDR2 SASEGT. CDR3 length: 13 amino acids. CDR3 residues: CASSRDRDEKLFF. DNA of the CDR3: TGTGCCAGCAGCCGGGACAGGGACGAAAAACTGTTTTTT.